Following are 14 T cell receptor beta chains from one sample sequenced in a study of cytomegalovirus exposure and HLA in healthy donors. This PCR relied on a set of 60 Vbeta primers and 13 Jbeta primers. Assay: immunoSEQ multiplex PCR; the TCRdb copy retains only in-frame clones and omits some. The sample includes 65,000 to 90,000 clones, roughly 90% of them seen just once. Source material: PBMCs. Every receptor here comes from a young woman in good health and CMV-seronegative.

The chain recombines TRBV7-8 with TRBJ2-1; no firm D call. The CDR3 runs 15 residues. In germline, CDR1 is SGHVS, CDR2 FQNEAQ. V was pared by 4 bases and J by 2 bases, with 12 bases between. This CDR3 reads CASSSDSLTYNEQFF. In DNA, the CDR3 is TGTGCCAGCAGCTCCGACTCTTTAACCTACAATGAGCAGTTCTTC.

The gene calls are TRBV18 and TRBJ2-7; TRBD1 matches at 7 bases. CDR3 length: 14 residues. Germline values: CDR1 KGHSH, CDR2 LQKENI. V lost 2 bases, J lost 3 bases, and 4 bases stayed unmatched. This CDR3 is CASSPEQGFYEQYF. Written as DNA, the CDR3 is TGTGCCAGCTCACCAGAACAGGGGTTCTACGAGCAGTACTTC.

This sequence joins TRBV5-6 and TRBJ2-7, with TRBD1 as a possible D gene (6 bases). V dropped 4 bases and J dropped 3 bases, with 14 bases sitting between them. The length of the CDR3 is 14 residues. Looked up from germline, CDR1 is SGHDT and CDR2 is YYEEEE. CDR3 amino acids: CASSLDRRYYEQYF. CDR3 bases: TGTGCCAGCAGCCTAGACAGGCGCTACTACGAGCAGTACTTC.

This clone was detected only a few times. This chain connects TRBV19 to TRBJ1-1; D gene unclear. V was cut by 5 bases and J by 8 bases, with 12 bases left in between. From germline, CDR1 is LNHDA and CDR2 SQIVND (reference sequence). The CDR3 sequence is 12 residues long. The CDR3 loop is CASSARRVEAFF. CDR3 DNA: TGTGCCAGTAGTGCCCGACGGGTCGAAGCTTTCTTT.

The chain links TRBV5-4 to TRBJ2-1, with TRBD1 matching 10 bases. Per germline, CDR1 SGHNT and CDR2 YYREEE (reference sequence). This CDR3 region has 16 residues. The junction had 9 bases not matched to a gene; V was cut back by 4 bases and J by 5 bases. The CDR3 sequence is CASSPMGTGVNNEQFF. For the CDR3, the DNA is TGTGCCAGCAGCCCGATGGGGACAGGGGTCAACAATGAGCAGTTCTTC.

This clone was counted between two and nine times. The chain is built from TRBV2 and TRBJ2-2, with D possibly being TRBD1 (6 bases). From germline, CDR1 is SNHLY and CDR2 FYNNEI. The CDR3 totals 14 residues. Trimming cost V 7 bases and J 1 base, with 10 bases left between them. The CDR3 reads CASTETGNTGELFF. DNA for the CDR3: TGTGCCAGCACCGAGACAGGGAACACCGGGGAGCTGTTTTTT.

V is TRBV29-1 and J is TRBJ2-5; D unresolved. Germline CDR1 is SQVTM and CDR2 is ANQGSEA. V gave up 1 base and J gave up 11 bases, with 20 bases separating them. This CDR3 has 14 residues. The CDR3 loop reads CSVEGVQYPFEQYF. The CDR3 DNA reads TGCAGCGTTGAAGGCGTACAGTACCCATTTGAGCAGTACTTC.

The CDR3 protein is CASSYSYGVSGNTIYF. CDR3 nucleotide sequence: TGTGCCAGCAGTTACTCCTACGGGGTCTCTGGAAACACCATATATTTT. The chain is built from TRBV6-5 and TRBJ1-3, with D hard to call. The CDR3 consists of 16 residues. V lost 0 bases, J lost 0 bases, and 9 bases lay in between. Per the germline V gene, CDR1 is MNHEY and CDR2 is SVGAGI.

V gene TRBV28 combines with J gene TRBJ1-2, with a possible D match to TRBD1 (5 bases). This CDR3 contains 13 residues. CDR1 and CDR2 from the germline V gene are MDHEN and SYDVKM. The ends were cut back, 5 bases at V and 8 bases at J, with 15 bases in the middle. DNA for the CDR3: TGTGCCAGCAGTCCTCCCGGGGAGGGGGGCTACACCTTC. It encodes CASSPPGEGGYTF.

This chain uses TRBV7-3 with TRBJ2-1; 10 bases agree with TRBD2. CDR1 SGHTA and CDR2 FQGTGA come from the germline V gene. CDR3 length equals 14 residues. V lost 5 bases and J lost 7; bases outside the gene matches: 5. CDR3: CASSLAGAANEQFF. CDR3 nucleotide sequence: TGTGCCAGCAGCCTAGCGGGGGCGGCAAATGAGCAGTTCTTC.

The chain couples TRBV6-1 to TRBJ2-5; 12 bases line up with TRBD2. Germline CDR1 and CDR2: MNHNS and SASEGT. V shed 9 bases, J shed 2 bases, and the junction held 7 bases outside the gene matches. The CDR3 has 15 residues. CDR3 region: CASSLAGGDQETQYF. CDR3 bases: TGTGCCAGTAGCCTAGCGGGAGGGGATCAAGAGACCCAGTACTTC.

V usage is TRBV7-9 and J usage is TRBJ1-4; D is possibly TRBD1 (5 bases). Germline V gene data show CDR1 as SEHNR and CDR2 as FQNEAQ (reference sequence). The germline V and J ends were trimmed by 4 bases and 6 bases, with 12 bases remaining between them. There are 14 residues in the CDR3. DNA of the CDR3: TGTGCCAGCAGCTCCGGGACTTTCCATGAAAAACTGTTTTTT. Residues: CASSSGTFHEKLFF. Full variable domain (remainder filled in from reference TRBV7-9 and TRBJ1-4): DTGVSQNPRHKITKRGQNVTFRCDPISEHNRLYWYRQTLGQGPEFLTYFQNEAQLEKSRLLSDRFSAERPKGSFSTLEIQRTEQGDSAMYLCASSSGTFHEKLFFGSGTQLSVL.

This chain joins TRBV10-3 and TRBJ1-3; D remains ambiguous. The length of the CDR3 is 12 residues. CDR1 is ENHRY and CDR2 is SYGVKD in the germline V gene. Between the trimmed V and J ends, which lost 8 bases and 1 base, there was a span of 6 bases. CDR3 loop: CAISESGNTIYF. The CDR3 DNA sequence: TGTGCCATCTCCGAGTCTGGAAACACCATATATTTT.

This rearrangement joins TRBV7-9 to TRBJ2-5; the D gene is possibly TRBD2 (6 bases). The ends were cut back, 4 bases at V and 4 bases at J, with 16 bases in the middle. The length of the CDR3 is 15 residues. The V gene's germline CDR1 is SEHNR and CDR2 FQNEAQ (reference sequence). CDR3: CASSSELVRGETQYF. DNA of the CDR3: TGTGCCAGCAGCTCTGAATTGGTGCGGGGAGAGACCCAGTACTTC.